These T cell receptor beta chains were read from a single sample in a study of blood T cells in healthy people across ages. TCRdb re-analysed the 5' RACE reads in MiXCR, keeping a single row per CDR3 protein. Here the sample spans over 500,000 distinct CDR3 sequences, approximately 52% being singletons. Sequenced: blood. Receptors were obtained from an elderly woman in good health. Each CDR3 is given with its conserved first and last residue. The D gene is left open where the match is weak. The listing skips clone size in some rows; elsewhere it reads once, few, many or a size class.

clone_size: .; d_call: .; v_call: TRBV6-2/TRBV6-3; j_call: TRBJ2-7; cdr3_aa: CASSYLAVYEQYF; cdr3_nt: TGTGCCAGCAGTTACTTAGCGGTCTACGAGCAGTACTTC
clone_size: .; d_call: .; v_call: TRBV20-1; j_call: TRBJ2-5; cdr3_aa: CSASEDYLYQETQYF; cdr3_nt: TGCAGTGCTAGCGAGGACTACCTGTACCAAGAGACCCAGTACTTC
clone_size: few; d_call: .; v_call: TRBV5-1; j_call: TRBJ2-2; cdr3_aa: CASSPLVGTGELFF; cdr3_nt: TGCGCCAGCAGCCCACTAGTGGGAACCGGGGAGCTGTTTTTT
clone_size: once; d_call: .; v_call: TRBV5-1; j_call: TRBJ2-1; cdr3_aa: CASSKTRDPQETQFF; cdr3_nt: TGCGCCAGCAGCAAAACCCGGGACCCACAAGAGACCCAGTTCTTC
clone_size: few; d_call: .; v_call: TRBV4-1; j_call: TRBJ2-7; cdr3_aa: CASSQGQLSPYEQYF; cdr3_nt: TGCGCCAGCAGCCAAGGACAGTTAAGTCCCTACGAGCAGTACTTC
clone_size: many; d_call: TRBD2; v_call: TRBV6-6; j_call: TRBJ2-1; cdr3_aa: CASGAGGSYNEQFF; cdr3_nt: TGTGCCAGTGGGGCGGGAGGGAGCTACAATGAGCAGTTCTTC
clone_size: once; d_call: TRBD1; v_call: TRBV5-5; j_call: TRBJ2-7; cdr3_aa: CASTIGQDDYEQYF; cdr3_nt: TGTGCCAGCACCATAGGACAGGACGACTACGAGCAGTACTTC
clone_size: few; d_call: .; v_call: TRBV7-2; j_call: TRBJ1-6; cdr3_aa: CASSLVPGGSYNSPLHF; cdr3_nt: TGTGCCAGCAGCTTAGTGCCAGGCGGCTCCTATAATTCACCCCTCCACTTT
clone_size: many; d_call: TRBD2; v_call: TRBV10-3; j_call: TRBJ2-3; cdr3_aa: CATLAGTYTDTQYF; cdr3_nt: TGTGCCACACTAGCGGGGACGTACACAGATACGCAGTATTTT
clone_size: many; d_call: TRBD2; v_call: TRBV6-5; j_call: TRBJ2-2; cdr3_aa: CASSSGSGGRTGELFF; cdr3_nt: TGTGCCAGCAGTTCGGGTAGCGGGGGTCGGACCGGGGAGCTGTTTTTT
clone_size: .; d_call: .; v_call: TRBV29-1; j_call: TRBJ2-5; cdr3_aa: CSVEAPTGQETQYF; cdr3_nt: TGCAGCGTTGAAGCCCCAACAGGGCAAGAGACCCAGTACTTC
clone_size: many; d_call: .; v_call: TRBV6-5; j_call: TRBJ1-5; cdr3_aa: CASSYSADSSNQPQHF; cdr3_nt: TGTGCCAGCAGTTACTCGGCAGATTCTAGCAATCAGCCCCAGCATTTT
clone_size: .; d_call: .; v_call: TRBV20-1; j_call: TRBJ2-1; cdr3_aa: CSARDPYSYKNNEQFF; cdr3_nt: TGCAGTGCTAGAGATCCCTACAGTTATAAAAACAATGAGCAGTTCTTC
clone_size: .; d_call: TRBD2; v_call: TRBV7-2; j_call: TRBJ2-5; cdr3_aa: CASSLAGAGVLVAQYF; cdr3_nt: TGTGCCAGCAGCTTAGCTGGGGCGGGGGTTCTAGTGGCCCAGTACTTC
clone_size: .; d_call: .; v_call: TRBV2; j_call: TRBJ1-1; cdr3_aa: CASSLQRVTEAFF; cdr3_nt: TGTGCCAGCAGCCTCCAGCGGGTCACTGAAGCTTTCTTT
clone_size: .; d_call: .; v_call: TRBV5-1; j_call: TRBJ2-1; cdr3_aa: CASSLGNPSYNEQFF; cdr3_nt: TGCGCCAGCAGCTTGGGGAACCCCTCCTACAATGAGCAGTTCTTC
clone_size: .; d_call: TRBD1; v_call: TRBV12-3/TRBV12-4; j_call: TRBJ1-1; cdr3_aa: CASRPQGAPTEAFF; cdr3_nt: TGTGCCAGCCGCCCACAGGGGGCACCCACTGAAGCTTTCTTT
clone_size: many; d_call: TRBD1; v_call: TRBV2; j_call: TRBJ1-5; cdr3_aa: CASSLTGEHQPQHF; cdr3_nt: TGTGCCAGCAGTCTGACAGGGGAACATCAGCCCCAGCATTTT
clone_size: .; d_call: TRBD2; v_call: TRBV5-1; j_call: TRBJ2-7; cdr3_aa: CASSLWEGEQYF; cdr3_nt: TGCGCCAGCAGCCTGTGGGAGGGAGAGCAGTACTTC
clone_size: few; d_call: TRBD2; v_call: TRBV9; j_call: TRBJ2-5; cdr3_aa: CASSVGTSGQETQYF; cdr3_nt: TGTGCCAGCAGCGTCGGGACTAGCGGCCAAGAGACCCAGTACTTC
clone_size: .; d_call: .; v_call: TRBV10-3; j_call: TRBJ2-2; cdr3_aa: CAISEYRDRTGELFF; cdr3_nt: TGTGCCATCAGTGAGTACAGGGATCGTACCGGGGAGCTGTTTTTT
clone_size: .; d_call: .; v_call: TRBV3-1; j_call: TRBJ2-3; cdr3_aa: CASSQEKVVDTQYF; cdr3_nt: TGTGCCAGCAGCCAAGAAAAGGTCGTGGATACGCAGTATTTT
clone_size: .; d_call: .; v_call: TRBV28; j_call: TRBJ2-4; cdr3_aa: CASSSMAAIAKNIQYF; cdr3_nt: TGTGCCAGCAGTTCTATGGCGGCAATAGCCAAAAACATTCAGTACTTC
clone_size: few; d_call: .; v_call: TRBV11-2; j_call: TRBJ2-1; cdr3_aa: CASSLGDGGWDEQFF; cdr3_nt: TGTGCCAGCAGCTTAGGTGACGGGGGATGGGATGAGCAGTTCTTC
clone_size: once; d_call: TRBD1; v_call: TRBV12-3/TRBV12-4; j_call: TRBJ1-2; cdr3_aa: CATRGLANYGYTF; cdr3_nt: TGTGCCACCAGGGGGCTAGCTAACTATGGCTACACCTTC
clone_size: .; d_call: .; v_call: TRBV12-3/TRBV12-4; j_call: TRBJ1-2; cdr3_aa: CASSADTNYGYTF; cdr3_nt: TGTGCCAGCAGTGCCGACACCAACTATGGCTACACCTTC
clone_size: few; d_call: TRBD1; v_call: TRBV20-1; j_call: TRBJ1-5; cdr3_aa: CSADTDRATQPQHF; cdr3_nt: TGCAGTGCTGATACGGACAGGGCGACTCAGCCCCAGCATTTT
clone_size: .; d_call: .; v_call: TRBV20-1; j_call: TRBJ1-4; cdr3_aa: CSGDRGGPQVSNEKLFF; cdr3_nt: TGCAGTGGGGATAGGGGGGGCCCACAGGTGTCTAATGAAAAACTGTTTTTT
clone_size: .; d_call: .; v_call: TRBV9; j_call: TRBJ2-3; cdr3_aa: CAGSVSSSPGTDTQYF; cdr3_nt: TGTGCCGGCAGCGTAAGTAGTTCGCCCGGCACAGATACGCAGTATTTT
clone_size: .; d_call: .; v_call: TRBV2; j_call: TRBJ2-1; cdr3_aa: CASSETVGYNEQFF; cdr3_nt: TGTGCCAGCAGTGAAACCGTTGGGTACAATGAGCAGTTCTTC
clone_size: .; d_call: .; v_call: TRBV3-1; j_call: TRBJ1-6; cdr3_aa: CASNPTGNSPLHF; cdr3_nt: TGTGCCAGCAACCCAACAGGGAATTCACCCCTCCACTTT
clone_size: .; d_call: .; v_call: TRBV29-1; j_call: TRBJ2-7; cdr3_aa: CSVVGDGRYEQYF; cdr3_nt: TGCAGCGTTGTAGGTGACGGGCGGTACGAGCAGTACTTC
clone_size: .; d_call: TRBD1; v_call: TRBV29-1; j_call: TRBJ1-4; cdr3_aa: CSARQGSNEKLFF; cdr3_nt: TGCAGCGCCCGACAGGGGTCTAATGAAAAACTGTTTTTT
clone_size: .; d_call: .; v_call: TRBV4-1; j_call: TRBJ2-2; cdr3_aa: CASSQPLTGSLAGELFF; cdr3_nt: TGCGCCAGCAGCCAACCACTAACCGGGAGTTTGGCCGGGGAGCTGTTTTTT
clone_size: many; d_call: TRBD1; v_call: TRBV12-3/TRBV12-4; j_call: TRBJ2-1; cdr3_aa: CASSNSGTGGNEQFF; cdr3_nt: TGTGCCAGCAGTAACTCCGGGACAGGGGGCAATGAGCAGTTCTTC
clone_size: .; d_call: TRBD1; v_call: TRBV20-1; j_call: TRBJ1-5; cdr3_aa: CSHTPFKQGSNQPQHF; cdr3_nt: TGCAGTCATACCCCCTTCAAACAGGGGAGCAATCAGCCCCAGCATTTT
clone_size: many; d_call: .; v_call: TRBV25-1; j_call: TRBJ1-2; cdr3_aa: CASSGGYGYTF; cdr3_nt: TGTGCCAGCAGTGGTGGCTATGGCTACACCTTC
clone_size: .; d_call: .; v_call: TRBV6-5; j_call: TRBJ2-7; cdr3_aa: CASTPGSRFYEQYF; cdr3_nt: TGTGCCAGCACTCCGGGGTCTCGTTTCTACGAGCAGTACTTC
clone_size: once; d_call: .; v_call: TRBV29-1; j_call: TRBJ1-4; cdr3_aa: CSVSIHGDEKLFF; cdr3_nt: TGCAGCGTTTCTATCCACGGTGATGAAAAACTGTTTTTT
clone_size: .; d_call: .; v_call: TRBV20-1; j_call: TRBJ2-5; cdr3_aa: CSAPRGRRLQETQYF; cdr3_nt: TGCAGTGCCCCTCGGGGGCGGCGCCTCCAAGAGACCCAGTACTTC
clone_size: few; d_call: .; v_call: TRBV6-2/TRBV6-3; j_call: TRBJ2-7; cdr3_aa: CASSLLITYEQYF; cdr3_nt: TGTGCCAGCAGTCTCCTAATTACCTACGAGCAGTACTTC
clone_size: .; d_call: TRBD2; v_call: TRBV5-1; j_call: TRBJ2-7; cdr3_aa: CASSPELAGMKEQYF; cdr3_nt: TGCGCCAGCAGCCCCGAACTAGCGGGGATGAAAGAGCAGTACTTC
clone_size: .; d_call: TRBD2; v_call: TRBV3-1; j_call: TRBJ2-2; cdr3_aa: CASRPTGTRGTGELFF; cdr3_nt: TGTGCCAGCAGACCCACCGGGACTAGAGGCACCGGGGAGCTGTTTTTT
clone_size: .; d_call: .; v_call: TRBV29-1; j_call: TRBJ2-7; cdr3_aa: CSVEVGGPREQYF; cdr3_nt: TGCAGCGTTGAAGTTGGAGGTCCCCGGGAGCAGTACTTC
clone_size: .; d_call: .; v_call: TRBV5-1; j_call: TRBJ1-1; cdr3_aa: CASSLEGLRGTEAFF; cdr3_nt: TGCGCCAGCAGCTTGGAAGGGTTAAGGGGGACTGAAGCTTTCTTT
clone_size: .; d_call: TRBD2; v_call: TRBV7-2; j_call: TRBJ2-3; cdr3_aa: CASSSGRTGRADTQYF; cdr3_nt: TGTGCCAGCAGCTCCGGCCGGACTGGGAGGGCAGATACGCAGTATTTT
clone_size: many; d_call: .; v_call: TRBV2; j_call: TRBJ2-1; cdr3_aa: CASSEVELSSYNEQFF; cdr3_nt: TGTGCCAGCAGTGAAGTGGAATTGAGCTCCTACAATGAGCAGTTCTTC
clone_size: many; d_call: TRBD2; v_call: TRBV27; j_call: TRBJ2-1; cdr3_aa: CATMGLAGRGDNEQFF; cdr3_nt: TGTGCCACCATGGGACTAGCGGGGCGGGGGGACAATGAGCAGTTCTTC
clone_size: .; d_call: TRBD1; v_call: TRBV5-1; j_call: TRBJ2-2; cdr3_aa: CASSLPPGQENTGELFF; cdr3_nt: TGCGCCAGCAGCTTGCCGCCCGGACAGGAGAACACCGGGGAGCTGTTTTTT
clone_size: .; d_call: .; v_call: TRBV6-1; j_call: TRBJ2-2; cdr3_aa: CASSPPPAGARNTGGPFF; cdr3_nt: TGTGCCAGCAGTCCTCCCCCCGCAGGGGCTAGGAACACCGGGGGGCCGTTTTTT